Presented here are 30 T cell receptor beta chains from one specimen sequenced in a study of blood T cell repertoires in COVID-19. TCRdb's copy holds only in-frame clones and misses some; the assay was immunoSEQ multiplex PCR. This table has about 100,000 clones, roughly 90% appearing once. Sequenced material: peripheral blood. The receptor source for this set is a man between 60 and 75 years old with acute or convalescent COVID-19.

The chain links TRBV18 to TRBJ1-1; D might be TRBD1 (6 bases). The V and J ends lost 4 bases and 5 bases respectively, with 8 bases between them. The CDR3 has 12 residues. Germline V gene data show CDR1 as KGHSH and CDR2 as LQKENI. CDR3 nucleotide sequence: TGTGCCAGCTCACGGACAGAGACTGAAGCTTTCTTT. Translated, it gives CASSRTETEAFF.

This clone was counted between two and nine times. The V gene is TRBV7-8, the J gene TRBJ1-2; 8 nucleotides align to TRBD1. This CDR3 has 14 residues. The V segment lost 5 bases and the J segment 7 bases; nucleotides outside the gene matches: 9. CDR1 is SGHVS, CDR2 FQNEAQ, per germline. This CDR3 is CASSPPDREAGYTF. The CDR3 bases are TGTGCCAGCAGCCCCCCGGACAGGGAGGCTGGCTACACCTTC.

The chain is built from TRBV12-5 and TRBJ1-6; 7 nucleotides line up with TRBD1. Germline V gene lookup returns CDR1 LGHNT and CDR2 FRNRAP. This CDR3 region has 15 residues. J lost 8 bases, V lost 6 bases, and 10 bases had no gene match. The CDR3 spells CASGLTGSGYSPLHF. Here the CDR3 DNA reads TGTGCTAGTGGCCTGACAGGGAGCGGATATTCACCCCTCCACTTT.

In this sample, this clone turned up once. The chain carries TRBV13 and TRBJ2-1; 11 nucleotides agree with TRBD2. The ends lost 1 base at V and 4 bases at J; junction bases unmatched: 3. The CDR3 extends over 16 amino acids. Germline V lookup: CDR1 PRHDT, CDR2 FYEKMQ (reference sequence). CDR3: CASSLEASGGYNEQFF. The CDR3 DNA sequence: TGTGCCAGCAGCTTAGAGGCTAGCGGGGGGTACAATGAGCAGTTCTTC.

This chain uses TRBV5-1 with TRBJ2-7, with 9 nucleotides matching TRBD2. Germline trimming cut 4 bases from V and 2 bases from J; bases unmatched to any gene: 4. The germline V gene encodes CDR1 SGHRS and CDR2 YFSETQ. The CDR3 length is 14 residues. CDR3 coding DNA: TGCGCCAGCAGCCCGACTAGCGGAACCTACGAGCAGTACTTC. Translated, it gives CASSPTSGTYEQYF.

The chain is built from TRBV5-4 and TRBJ1-6; 8 bases align to TRBD1. Germline-derived CDR1 and CDR2 are SGHNT and YYREEE (reference sequence). The V and J ends lost 1 base and 7 bases, in that order; junction bases with no gene match: 4. The CDR3 runs 15 residues. The CDR3 here is CASSLSGGRNSPLHF. CDR3 coding DNA: TGTGCCAGCAGCTTGTCAGGGGGCAGAAATTCACCCCTCCACTTT.

The chain has TRBV29-1 and TRBJ2-1, with 12 bases that match TRBD2. This CDR3 is 15 amino acids long. The trim removed 4 bases at V and 0 bases at J, leaving 1 base unmatched. CDR1 and CDR2 (germline): SQVTM, ANQGSEA. The CDR3 sequence: CSVGTSGDSYNEQFF. For the CDR3, the DNA is TGCAGCGTTGGGACTAGCGGGGACTCCTACAATGAGCAGTTCTTC.

The chain carries TRBV28 and TRBJ2-7; 12 positions match TRBD2. Germline CDR1 and CDR2: MDHEN and SYDVKM. The CDR3 is 17 amino acids. V shed 0 bases, J shed 6 bases, and the junction held 9 bases outside the gene matches. The CDR3 here is CASSLWSLAGGPGEQYF. CDR3 in DNA: TGTGCCAGCAGTTTATGGTCCCTAGCGGGAGGGCCCGGCGAGCAGTACTTC.

The chain uses TRBV28 and TRBJ1-4; no reliable D call. Trimming shortened V by 1 base and J by 8 bases, and 17 bases separated the two germline ends. Germline V gene lookup returns CDR1 MDHEN and CDR2 SYDVKM. CDR3 length: 16 amino acids. The CDR3 here is CASSLSSGRVGEKLFF. CDR3 sequence (DNA): TGTGCCAGCAGTTTATCATCGGGGAGAGTAGGAGAAAAACTGTTTTTT.

This clone showed up just once. Here the CDR3 DNA reads TGTGCCAGTAGTGCACAGGGATCCTATGGCTACACCTTC. It is translated as CASSAQGSYGYTF. The chain employs TRBV19 and TRBJ1-2, with D tentatively TRBD1 (6 bases). Trimming cost V 5 bases and J 4 bases, with 11 bases left between them. The CDR3 is 13 amino acids. Germline lookup yields CDR1 LNHDA and CDR2 SQIVND (reference sequence).

The chain carries TRBV6-5 and TRBJ1-1; D is ambiguous. V lost 0 bases to trimming and J lost 6 bases, with 11 bases between them. From germline, CDR1 is MNHEY and CDR2 SVGAGI. The CDR3 runs to 14 residues. The CDR3 DNA sequence: TGTGCCAGCAGTTACTCGGGGAGGAAGGCTGAAGCTTTCTTT. It is translated as CASSYSGRKAEAFF.

V usage is TRBV30 and J usage is TRBJ1-1; D uncertain. Per germline, CDR1 GTSNPN and CDR2 SVGIG (reference sequence). V lost 2 bases to trimming and J lost 7 bases, with 11 bases between them. This CDR3 has 12 residues. In DNA form, the CDR3 reads TGTGCCTGGAGTCGAGAGGTCGTTGAAGCTTTCTTT. Translated: CAWSREVVEAFF. Combining the CDR3 with reference TRBV30 and TRBJ1-1 gives the whole variable domain SQTIHQWPATLVQPVGSPLSLECTVEGTSNPNLYWYRQAAGRGLQLLFYSVGIGQISSEVPQNLSASRPQDRQFILSSKKLLLSDSGFYLCAWSREVVEAFFGQGTRLTVV.

The rearrangement joins TRBV20-1 to TRBJ1-6; perhaps TRBD1 as D (5 bases). The length of the CDR3 is 16 residues. The V and J ends lost 4 bases and 5 bases respectively, with 18 bases between them. Per germline, CDR1 DFQATT and CDR2 SNEGSKA (reference sequence). The CDR3 DNA is TGCAGTGCTACTGATGGGGGGGTAGAGAATAATTCACCCCTCCACTTT. Translating gives CSATDGGVENNSPLHF.

The chain joins TRBV11-3 to TRBJ1-1; D is ambiguous. CDR3 length: 11 amino acids. Germline CDR1 SGHNT, CDR2 YENEEA. Trimming took off 4 bases at V and 4 bases at J, with 4 bases between the two ends. The CDR3 is CASSSITEAFF. In nucleotides, the CDR3 is TGTGCCAGCAGCTCCATCACTGAAGCTTTCTTT.

The CDR3 region has the DNA TGTGCCAGCAGTGAATTAAGGACTAGCGTTGGACTTGAGCAGTTCTTC. This translates into CASSELRTSVGLEQFF. The chain is built from TRBV6-1 and TRBJ2-1, with 9 bases lining up with TRBD2. V lost 2 bases and J lost 9; bases outside the gene matches: 11. The CDR3 has 16 residues. CDR1 is MNHNS and CDR2 is SASEGT in the germline V gene.

The genes are TRBV9 and TRBJ2-7; 10 nucleotides line up with TRBD2. Germline CDR1 and CDR2: SGDLS and YYNGEE. The junction had 4 bases not matched to a gene; V was cut back by 0 bases and J by 4 bases. The CDR3 consists of 15 residues. The CDR3 DNA reads TGTGCCAGCAGCGTAGCTAGCGGGAGAGCGTACGAGCAGTACTTC. It is translated as CASSVASGRAYEQYF.

Here the CDR3 reads CAWSATQGSSTDTQYF. The CDR3, as DNA: TGTGCCTGGAGTGCAACACAGGGGTCCAGCACAGATACGCAGTATTTT. The rearrangement links TRBV30 to TRBJ2-3; 7 nucleotides agree with TRBD1. V lost 1 base to trimming and J lost 0 bases; unmatched junction nucleotides: 7. This CDR3 has 16 amino acids. CDR1 and CDR2 (germline): GTSNPN, SVGIG (reference sequence).

V usage is TRBV7-9 and J usage is TRBJ2-4, with 7 positions matching TRBD1. With V trimmed by 1 base and J by 7 bases, 7 bases remained unmatched. The germline CDR1 and CDR2 sequences are SEHNR and FQNEAQ (reference sequence). This CDR3 is 15 amino acids long. The CDR3 nucleotides are TGTGCCAGCAGCTTAGTGTCCGAACAGGGGAACATTCAGTACTTC. Translated, it gives CASSLVSEQGNIQYF.

This chain uses TRBV5-8 with TRBJ2-2; 9 positions agree with TRBD2. The V gene's germline CDR1 is SGHTS and CDR2 YDEGEE. V lost 0 bases to trimming and J lost 6 bases; unmatched junction nucleotides: 9. CDR3 length: 17 amino acids. As DNA, the CDR3 is TGTGCCAGCAGCTTGGAGCTTGGCGGGAGGGCCGCCGGGGAGCTGTTTTTT. Translation: CASSLELGGRAAGELFF.

The chain links TRBV5-1 to TRBJ1-2; D is possibly TRBD1 (6 bases). Looked up from germline, CDR1 is SGHRS and CDR2 is YFSETQ. CDR3 length: 15 residues. Trimming took 0 bases from V and 8 from J, leaving 17 bases between them. The CDR3: CASSLGQGPFGGYTF. CDR3 sequence (DNA): TGCGCCAGCAGCTTGGGGCAGGGGCCCTTCGGGGGCTACACCTTC.

The CDR3 sequence is CASSQDVTGYEQYF. The CDR3 nucleotides are TGTGCCAGCAGCCAAGATGTTACGGGCTACGAGCAGTACTTC. The chain combines TRBV14 with TRBJ2-7; D gene unclear. V was shortened by 0 bases and J by 3 bases, with 9 bases between the two germline ends. The V gene's germline CDR1 is SGHDN and CDR2 FVKESK. The CDR3 loop spans 14 amino acids. Combining the CDR3 with reference TRBV14 and TRBJ2-7 gives the whole variable domain EAGVTQFPSHSVIEKGQTVTLRCDPISGHDNLYWYRRVMGKEIKFLLHFVKESKQDESGMPNNRFLAERTGGTYSTLKVQPAELEDSGVYFCASSQDVTGYEQYFGPGTRLTVT.

The chain uses TRBV7-8 and TRBJ2-2; TRBD2 aligns across 10 bases. CDR1 is SGHVS, CDR2 FQNEAQ, per germline. The ends lost 2 bases at V and 4 bases at J; junction bases unmatched: 4. The CDR3 loop spans 16 amino acids. In DNA form, the CDR3 reads TGTGCCAGCAGCTTAAGCCTAGCGGGGGTCACCGGGGAGCTGTTTTTT. Translating it yields CASSLSLAGVTGELFF.

V usage is TRBV7-9 and J usage is TRBJ2-5, with TRBD1 matching over 7 bases. Germline lookup yields CDR1 SEHNR and CDR2 FQNEAQ (reference sequence). The junction had 10 bases not matched to a gene; V was cut back by 1 base and J by 2 bases. The CDR3 sequence is 17 residues long. CDR3: CASSLVFGTDSQETQYF. The CDR3 DNA is TGTGCCAGCAGCTTAGTGTTTGGGACAGATAGTCAAGAGACCCAGTACTTC.

The V gene is TRBV7-8, the J gene TRBJ2-7; D perhaps matches TRBD1 (5 bases). The V end lost 5 bases, the J end lost 0 bases, and 11 bases lay between the germline ends. Germline V gives CDR1 SGHVS, CDR2 FQNEAQ. This CDR3 contains 14 residues. The CDR3 DNA reads as TGTGCCAGCAGCCCCAGGGCGAGCTCCTACGAGCAGTACGTC. Translating gives CASSPRASSYEQYV.

This sequence joins TRBV6-5 and TRBJ1-1; D remains ambiguous. Germline-derived CDR1 and CDR2 are MNHEY and SVGAGI. CDR3 length equals 12 residues. Between the trimmed V and J ends, which lost 8 bases and 2 bases, there was a span of 9 bases. The CDR3 reads CASENFNTEAFF. The CDR3 bases are TGTGCCAGCGAGAACTTCAACACTGAAGCTTTCTTT.

This clone came up once. The chain is built from TRBV28 and TRBJ1-5; D gene unclear. Germline V CDR1 and CDR2: MDHEN, SYDVKM. This CDR3 region has 12 residues. V dropped 6 bases and J dropped 7 bases, with 10 bases sitting between them. CDR3 in amino acids: CASSGVGQPQHF. CDR3 DNA: TGTGCCAGCAGCGGGGTGGGCCAGCCCCAGCATTTT.

This CDR3 reads CASSSGGYTGELFF. CDR3 nucleotides: TGTGCCAGCAGTTCTGGGGGGTACACCGGGGAGCTGTTTTTT. This chain uses TRBV6-2 or TRBV6-3 with TRBJ2-2; a weak D match, TRBD2 (6 bases). Germline V gene lookup returns CDR1 MNHEY and CDR2 SVGEGT. The CDR3 is 14 residues long. V lost 4 bases and J lost 3, with 9 bases in between.

The chain carries TRBV21-1 and TRBJ1-3. TRBV21-1 is termed a pseudogene. This CDR3 region has 15 residues. The DNA for the CDR3 is TGTGCCAGCAGCAAGGGACTGTGCTCTGGAAACACCATATATTTT. Translated: CASSKGLCSGNTIYF.

On this clone itself: One junction end does not reproduce the germline sequence, and a read error may be involved. V and J are TRBV25-1 and TRBJ2-2; D unclear. The CDR3 loop spans 14 amino acids. The germline V gene has CDR1 MGHDK and CDR2 SYGVNS. The CDR3 spells CAGSGQLNTGELFF. The CDR3 coding sequence is TGTGCCGGCAGTGGCCAACTGAACACCGGGGAGCTGTTTTTT.

This chain links TRBV30 with TRBJ2-7, with a possible D match to TRBD1 (7 bases). CDR1 GTSNPN and CDR2 SVGIG come from the germline V gene (reference sequence). The V end was cut by 7 bases, the J end by 4 bases, with 14 bases between. This CDR3 has 12 residues. The CDR3: CASHQGGYEQYF. DNA for the CDR3: TGTGCCTCACATCAGGGGGGTTACGAGCAGTACTTC.